This T cell receptor beta chain derives from a study of Tregs in tolerant kidney transplant recipients. In this sample, this clone turned up once. Profiled with immunoSEQ multiplex PCR; TCRdb holds only in-frame clones, not every one. Of more than 60,000 clones listed, roughly 91% are singletons. Germline lookup yields CDR1 MNHNS and CDR2 SASEGT. This CDR3 has 14 amino acids. Between the trimmed V and J ends, which lost 7 bases and 0 bases, there was a span of 10 bases. Thawed PBMCs were FACS-sorted into unstimulated CD4+CD25+CD127- regulatory T cells, CD4+CD25- non-regulatory cells, CD4 and CD8 cells.

The TCR comes from a human donor who received a combined kidney and bone marrow transplant. This rearrangement joins TRBV6-1 to TRBJ2-1, with D possibly being TRBD1 (5 bases). The sequencing used CD4+ T cells from blood, collected before the transplant. CDR3 amino acids: CASTRQNSYNEQFF. CDR3 in DNA: TGTGCCAGCACCCGACAGAACTCCTACAATGAGCAGTTCTTC.